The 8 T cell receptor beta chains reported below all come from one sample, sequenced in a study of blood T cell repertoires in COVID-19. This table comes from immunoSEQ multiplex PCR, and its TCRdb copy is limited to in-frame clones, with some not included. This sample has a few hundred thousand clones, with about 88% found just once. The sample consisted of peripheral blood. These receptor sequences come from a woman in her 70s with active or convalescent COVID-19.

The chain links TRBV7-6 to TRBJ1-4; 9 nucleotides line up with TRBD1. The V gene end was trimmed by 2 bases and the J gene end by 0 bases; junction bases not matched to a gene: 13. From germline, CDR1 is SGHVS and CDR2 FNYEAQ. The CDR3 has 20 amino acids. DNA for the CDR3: TGTGCCAGCAGCTTAAGAACCCGAGGGACAGGGCCGGCAACTAATGAAAAACTGTTTTTT. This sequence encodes CASSLRTRGTGPATNEKLFF.

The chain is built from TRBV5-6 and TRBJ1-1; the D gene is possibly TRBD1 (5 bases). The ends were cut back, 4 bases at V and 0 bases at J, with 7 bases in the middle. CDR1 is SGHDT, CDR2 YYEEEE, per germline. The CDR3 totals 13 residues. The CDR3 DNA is TGTGCCAGCAGCCCAGGGATGAACACTGAAGCTTTCTTT. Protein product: CASSPGMNTEAFF.

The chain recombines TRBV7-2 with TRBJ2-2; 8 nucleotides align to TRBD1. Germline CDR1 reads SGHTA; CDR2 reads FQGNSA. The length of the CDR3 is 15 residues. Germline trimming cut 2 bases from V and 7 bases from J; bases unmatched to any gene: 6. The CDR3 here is CASSLRTGFDGELFF. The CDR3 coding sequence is TGTGCCAGCAGCTTACGGACAGGGTTTGACGGGGAGCTGTTTTTT.

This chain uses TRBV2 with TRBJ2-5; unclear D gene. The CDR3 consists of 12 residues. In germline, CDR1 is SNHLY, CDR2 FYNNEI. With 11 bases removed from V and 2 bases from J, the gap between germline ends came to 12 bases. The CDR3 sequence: CAGGSIQETQYF. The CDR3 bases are TGTGCCGGCGGTTCGATTCAAGAGACCCAGTACTTC.

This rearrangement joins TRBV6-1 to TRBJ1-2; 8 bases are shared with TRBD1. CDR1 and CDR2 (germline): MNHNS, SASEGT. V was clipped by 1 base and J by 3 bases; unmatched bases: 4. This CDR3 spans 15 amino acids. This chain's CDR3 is CASSEVPGGDYGYTF. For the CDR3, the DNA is TGTGCCAGCAGTGAAGTTCCAGGGGGCGACTATGGCTACACCTTC.

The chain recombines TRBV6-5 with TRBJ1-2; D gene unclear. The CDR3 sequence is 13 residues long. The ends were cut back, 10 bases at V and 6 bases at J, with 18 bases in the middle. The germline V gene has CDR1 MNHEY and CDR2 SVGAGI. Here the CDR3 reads CAIHTESGNGYTF. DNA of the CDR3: TGTGCCATCCACACAGAATCGGGGAATGGCTACACCTTC.

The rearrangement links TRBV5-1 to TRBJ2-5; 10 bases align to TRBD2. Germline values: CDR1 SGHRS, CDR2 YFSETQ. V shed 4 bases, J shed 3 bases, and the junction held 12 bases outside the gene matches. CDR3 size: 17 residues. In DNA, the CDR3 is TGCGCCAGCAGCCCGGGGGCTAGCGGGGGACCCGAAGAGACCCAGTACTTC. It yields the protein CASSPGASGGPEETQYF.

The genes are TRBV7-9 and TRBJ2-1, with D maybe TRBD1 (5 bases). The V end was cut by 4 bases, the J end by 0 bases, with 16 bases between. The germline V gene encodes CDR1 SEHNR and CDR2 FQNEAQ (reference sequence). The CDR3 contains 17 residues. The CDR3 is CASSSGQSKGSYNEQFF. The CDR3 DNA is TGTGCCAGCAGCTCAGGACAATCTAAAGGCTCCTACAATGAGCAGTTCTTC.